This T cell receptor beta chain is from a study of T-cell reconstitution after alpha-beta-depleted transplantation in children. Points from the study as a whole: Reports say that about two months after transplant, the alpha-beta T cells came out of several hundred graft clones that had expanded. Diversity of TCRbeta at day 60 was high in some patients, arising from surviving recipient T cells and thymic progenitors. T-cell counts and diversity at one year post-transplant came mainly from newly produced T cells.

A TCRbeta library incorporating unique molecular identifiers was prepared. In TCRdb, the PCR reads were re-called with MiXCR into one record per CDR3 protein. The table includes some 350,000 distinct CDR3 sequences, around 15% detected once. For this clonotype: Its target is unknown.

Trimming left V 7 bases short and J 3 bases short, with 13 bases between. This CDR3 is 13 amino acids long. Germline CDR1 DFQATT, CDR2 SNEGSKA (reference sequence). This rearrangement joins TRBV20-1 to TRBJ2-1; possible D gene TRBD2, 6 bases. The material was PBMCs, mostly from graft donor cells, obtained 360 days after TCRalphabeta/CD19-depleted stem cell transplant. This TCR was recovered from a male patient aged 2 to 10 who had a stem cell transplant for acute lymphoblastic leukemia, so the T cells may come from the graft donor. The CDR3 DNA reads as TGCAGTGTAGAGGAGGGTGGCTACAATGAGCAGTTCTTC. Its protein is CSVEEGGYNEQFF.